Here is one TCR beta chain with its context. CDR1 and CDR2 (germline): SQVTM, ANQGSEA. The germline V and J ends were trimmed by 0 bases and 2 bases, with 11 bases remaining between them. The CDR3 has 14 residues. This specimen belongs to a study of blood T cells in healthy people across ages. It was with a sample-barcoded 5' primer and a J-beta primer mix that a second PCR of roughly 7 to 12 cycles was run. Researchers report that a template-switch adaptor with 12 random nucleotides tagged each cDNA molecule. Each of the samples gave a minimum of 2.5 million paired-end reads that contained CDR3. TCRdb re-called the 5' RACE reads through MiXCR, storing one row per CDR3 protein. The data show 1.2 million to 1.5 million distinct CDR3 sequences, approximately 59% seen once.

The clonotype originates from a man between 18 and 29 years old in good health. The sample comprised blood. The chain uses TRBV29-1 and TRBJ2-7; tentative D call: TRBD2 (6 bases). CDR3 nucleotides: TGCAGCGTTGAAGATTCCCCTAGCGCCTACGAGCAGTACTTC. This translates into CSVEDSPSAYEQYF.